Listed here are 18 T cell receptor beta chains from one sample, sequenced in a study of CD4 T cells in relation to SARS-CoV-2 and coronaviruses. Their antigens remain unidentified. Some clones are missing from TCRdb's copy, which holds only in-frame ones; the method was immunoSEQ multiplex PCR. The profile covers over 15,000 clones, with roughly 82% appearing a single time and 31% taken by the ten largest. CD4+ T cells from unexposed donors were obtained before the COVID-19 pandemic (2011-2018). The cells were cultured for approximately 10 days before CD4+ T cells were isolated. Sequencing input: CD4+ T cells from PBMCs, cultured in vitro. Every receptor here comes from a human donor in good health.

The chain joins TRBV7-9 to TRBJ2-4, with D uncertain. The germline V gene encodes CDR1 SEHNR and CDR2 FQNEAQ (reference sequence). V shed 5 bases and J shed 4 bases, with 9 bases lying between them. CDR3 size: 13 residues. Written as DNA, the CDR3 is TGTGCCAGCAGCCCTTCCGGGAAAAACATTCAGTACTTC. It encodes CASSPSGKNIQYF. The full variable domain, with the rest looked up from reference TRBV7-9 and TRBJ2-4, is DTGVSQNPRHKITKRGQNVTFRCDPISEHNRLYWYRQTLGQGPEFLTYFQNEAQLEKSRLLSDRFSAERPKGSFSTLEIQRTEQGDSAMYLCASSPSGKNIQYFGAGTRLSVL.

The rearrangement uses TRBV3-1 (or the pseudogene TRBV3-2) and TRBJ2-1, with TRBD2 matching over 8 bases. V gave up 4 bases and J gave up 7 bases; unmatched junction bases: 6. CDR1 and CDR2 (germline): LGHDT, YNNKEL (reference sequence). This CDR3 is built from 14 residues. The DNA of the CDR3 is TGTGCCAGCAGCCCACGGGGGGGCCGGAATGAGCAGTTCTTC. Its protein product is CASSPRGGRNEQFF.

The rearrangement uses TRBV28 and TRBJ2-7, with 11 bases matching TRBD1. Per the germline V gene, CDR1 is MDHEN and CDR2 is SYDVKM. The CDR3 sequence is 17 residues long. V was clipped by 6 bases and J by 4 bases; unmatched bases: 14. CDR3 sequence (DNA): TGTGCCAGCAGGTCCGGGACAGGGGGTTTCGACGGGTACGAGCAGTACTTC. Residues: CASRSGTGGFDGYEQYF.

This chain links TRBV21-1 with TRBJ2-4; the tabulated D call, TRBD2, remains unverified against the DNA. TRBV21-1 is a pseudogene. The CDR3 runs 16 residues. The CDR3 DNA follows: TGTGTCCGCTCCTCGTCACCGGGCGGGCCCAAAAACATTCAGTACTTC. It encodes CVRSSSPGGPKNIQYF.

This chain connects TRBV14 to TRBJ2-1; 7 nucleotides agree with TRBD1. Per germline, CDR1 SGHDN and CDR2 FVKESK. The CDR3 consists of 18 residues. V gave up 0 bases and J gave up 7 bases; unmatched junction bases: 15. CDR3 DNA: TGTGCCAGCAGCCAAGATCGGGTCTTAGACAGGGCGCTGAATGAGCAGTTCTTC. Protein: CASSQDRVLDRALNEQFF.

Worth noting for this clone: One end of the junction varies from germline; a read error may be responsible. For the CDR3, the DNA is TGTGCCAGCAGTCAAGCAGCCGGGACTAGCGGGACTTACTCCTACGAGCAGTACTTC. Protein product: CASSQAAGTSGTYSYEQYF. The chain couples TRBV4-2 to TRBJ2-7; 13 nucleotides agree with TRBD2. The CDR3 sequence is 19 residues long. Germline V gene sequence: CDR1 LGHNA, CDR2 YNFKEQ.

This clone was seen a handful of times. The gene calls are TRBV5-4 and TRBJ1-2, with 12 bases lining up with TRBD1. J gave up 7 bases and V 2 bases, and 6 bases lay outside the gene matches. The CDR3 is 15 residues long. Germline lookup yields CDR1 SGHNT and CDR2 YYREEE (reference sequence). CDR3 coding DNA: TGTGCCAGCAGCTTTTCTGGGACAGGGGGCTTTGGCTACACCTTC. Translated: CASSFSGTGGFGYTF.

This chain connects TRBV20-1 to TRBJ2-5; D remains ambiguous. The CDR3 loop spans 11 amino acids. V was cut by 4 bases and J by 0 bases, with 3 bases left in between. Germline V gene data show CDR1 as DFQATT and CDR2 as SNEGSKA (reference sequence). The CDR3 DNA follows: TGCAGTGCTACAGACCAAGAGACCCAGTACTTC. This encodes CSATDQETQYF.

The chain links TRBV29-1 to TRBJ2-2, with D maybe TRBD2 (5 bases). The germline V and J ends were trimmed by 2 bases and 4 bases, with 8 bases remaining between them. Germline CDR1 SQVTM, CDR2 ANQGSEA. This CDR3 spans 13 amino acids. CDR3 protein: CSVENEGTGELFF. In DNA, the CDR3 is TGCAGCGTTGAAAACGAGGGCACCGGGGAGCTGTTTTTT.

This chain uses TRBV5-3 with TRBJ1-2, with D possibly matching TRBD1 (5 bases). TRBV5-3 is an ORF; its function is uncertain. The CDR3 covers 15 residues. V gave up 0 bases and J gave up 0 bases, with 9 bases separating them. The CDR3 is CARSLAVGANYGYTF. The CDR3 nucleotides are TGTGCCAGAAGCTTGGCGGTGGGGGCTAACTATGGCTACACCTTC.

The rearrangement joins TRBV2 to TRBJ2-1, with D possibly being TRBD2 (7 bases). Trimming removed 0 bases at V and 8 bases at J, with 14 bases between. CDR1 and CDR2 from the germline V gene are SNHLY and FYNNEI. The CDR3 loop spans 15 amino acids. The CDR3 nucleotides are TGTGCCAGCAGTGAAGCGGGGGGGGCCTGGTATGAGCAGTTCTTC. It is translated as CASSEAGGAWYEQFF.

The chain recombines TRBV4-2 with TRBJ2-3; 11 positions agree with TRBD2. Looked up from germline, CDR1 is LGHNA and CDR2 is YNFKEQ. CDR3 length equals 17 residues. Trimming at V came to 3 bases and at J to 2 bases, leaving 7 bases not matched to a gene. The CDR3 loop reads CASSQLGTSGLTDTQYF. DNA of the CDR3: TGTGCCAGCAGCCAGCTCGGGACTAGCGGACTCACAGATACGCAGTATTTT.

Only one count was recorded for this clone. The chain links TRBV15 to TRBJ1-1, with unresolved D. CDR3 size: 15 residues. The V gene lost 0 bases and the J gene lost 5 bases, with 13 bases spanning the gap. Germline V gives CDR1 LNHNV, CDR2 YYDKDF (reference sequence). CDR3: CATSRDLNRRTEAFF. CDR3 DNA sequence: TGTGCCACCAGCAGAGATCTAAACCGGAGGACTGAAGCTTTCTTT.

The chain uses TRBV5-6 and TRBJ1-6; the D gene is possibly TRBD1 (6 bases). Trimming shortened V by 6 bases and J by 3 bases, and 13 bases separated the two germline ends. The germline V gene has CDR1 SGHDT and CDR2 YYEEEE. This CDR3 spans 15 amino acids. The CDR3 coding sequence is TGTGCCAGCATCCCACAGGGCAGCTATAATTCACCCCTCCACTTT. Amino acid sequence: CASIPQGSYNSPLHF.

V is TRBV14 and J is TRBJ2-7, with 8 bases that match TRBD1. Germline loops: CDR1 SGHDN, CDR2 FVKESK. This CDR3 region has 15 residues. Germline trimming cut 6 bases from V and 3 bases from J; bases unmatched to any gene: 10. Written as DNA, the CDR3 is TGTGCCAGCAGGGAAGGGCAGGGGGCATTCTACGAGCAGTACTTC. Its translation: CASREGQGAFYEQYF.

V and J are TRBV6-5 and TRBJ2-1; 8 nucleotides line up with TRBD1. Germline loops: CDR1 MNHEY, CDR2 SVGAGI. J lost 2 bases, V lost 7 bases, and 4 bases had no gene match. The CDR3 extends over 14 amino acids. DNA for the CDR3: TGTGCCAGCACTAAGACAGGGGCCTACAATGAGCAGTTCTTC. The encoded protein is CASTKTGAYNEQFF.

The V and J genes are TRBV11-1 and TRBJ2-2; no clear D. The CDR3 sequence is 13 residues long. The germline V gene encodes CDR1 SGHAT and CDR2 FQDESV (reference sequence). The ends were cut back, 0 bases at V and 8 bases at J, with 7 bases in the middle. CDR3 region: CASSLANYGELFF. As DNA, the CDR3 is TGTGCCAGCAGCTTAGCTAACTATGGGGAGCTGTTTTTT.

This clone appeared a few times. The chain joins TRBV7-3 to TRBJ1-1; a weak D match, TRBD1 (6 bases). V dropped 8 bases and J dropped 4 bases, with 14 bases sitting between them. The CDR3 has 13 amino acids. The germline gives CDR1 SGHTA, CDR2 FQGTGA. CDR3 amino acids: CASARKGGTEAFF. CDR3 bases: TGTGCCAGCGCCAGGAAAGGGGGCACTGAAGCTTTCTTT.